A selection of T cell receptor beta chains follows, all from one sample in a study of neurological immune-mediated disorders. MiXCR, run by TCRdb on the 5' RACE reads, gives a single entry per CDR3 protein. This sample has 120,000 or so distinct CDR3 sequences, with more than 2.5% found just once. The sequencing sample was made of PBMCs. These receptor sequences come from a woman younger than 45 with multiple sclerosis. The CDR3 runs from the conserved cysteine through the conserved F or W. The order of the fields is CDR3 DNA, CDR3 protein, V gene, D gene, J gene, clone size. The D gene is left open where the match is weak. The size of a clone is reported for some rows only, either as once, few or many, or as a class for expanded clones.

cdr3_nt: TGTGCCAGCAGCTCTCGACAGGGCCTGGCCGGGGAGCTGTTTTTT
cdr3_aa: CASSSRQGLAGELFF
v_call: TRBV7-6
d_call: TRBD1
j_call: TRBJ2-2
clone_size: many

cdr3_nt: TGTGCCAGCAATCGGCAGGGCCTATTGAGCTACACCTTC
cdr3_aa: CASNRQGLLSYTF
v_call: TRBV6-2/TRBV6-3
d_call: NA
j_call: TRBJ1-2
clone_size: many

cdr3_nt: TGTGCCAGCAGTTTAGCACCGGGGGCAGATTCACCCCTCCACTTT
cdr3_aa: CASSLAPGADSPLHF
v_call: TRBV12-3/TRBV12-4
d_call: NA
j_call: TRBJ1-6
clone_size: many

cdr3_nt: TGTGCCAGCAGAGAAGGGGGGGGAGAGAATGAAAAACTGTTTTTT
cdr3_aa: CASREGGGENEKLFF
v_call: TRBV12-3/TRBV12-4
d_call: NA
j_call: TRBJ1-4
clone_size: many

cdr3_nt: TGTGCCAGCAGTTTAGATCCCTCTTTTAACTATGGCTACACCTTC
cdr3_aa: CASSLDPSFNYGYTF
v_call: TRBV27
d_call: NA
j_call: TRBJ1-2
clone_size: few

cdr3_nt: TGTGCCAGCAGCTTAAGGGGAGATATCACCGGGGAGCTGTTTTTT
cdr3_aa: CASSLRGDITGELFF
v_call: TRBV7-2
d_call: NA
j_call: TRBJ2-2
clone_size: many

cdr3_nt: TGTGCCAGCAGCTTGGGACCCGACAGGGACACTGAAGCTTTCTTT
cdr3_aa: CASSLGPDRDTEAFF
v_call: TRBV7-9
d_call: TRBD1
j_call: TRBJ1-1
clone_size: many

cdr3_nt: TGTGCCAGCAGTGTCCGGACAGGTCAATCGGAGACCCAGTACTTC
cdr3_aa: CASSVRTGQSETQYF
v_call: TRBV25-1
d_call: TRBD1
j_call: TRBJ2-5
clone_size: many

cdr3_nt: TGTGCCAGCAGTTGGGTGACCGACACCGGGGAGCTGTTTTTT
cdr3_aa: CASSWVTDTGELFF
v_call: TRBV12-3/TRBV12-4
d_call: NA
j_call: TRBJ2-2
clone_size: many

cdr3_nt: TGCAGTGCTAGAGAAACAGCGGGAATGGACAATGAGCAGTTCTTC
cdr3_aa: CSARETAGMDNEQFF
v_call: TRBV20-1
d_call: TRBD2
j_call: TRBJ2-1
clone_size: many

cdr3_nt: TGTGCCAGCAGCTCCCACCCGGGGGAGCAGTTCTTC
cdr3_aa: CASSSHPGEQFF
v_call: TRBV7-7
d_call: NA
j_call: TRBJ2-1
clone_size: many

cdr3_nt: TGTGCCATCAGTGGGCGGCCGGGACTGACTTTCAATGAGCAGTTCTTC
cdr3_aa: CAISGRPGLTFNEQFF
v_call: TRBV10-3
d_call: NA
j_call: TRBJ2-1
clone_size: many

cdr3_nt: TGCAGTGCTAGACCCCGACTAGCGGGGGCCACAGATACGCAGTATTTT
cdr3_aa: CSARPRLAGATDTQYF
v_call: TRBV20-1
d_call: TRBD2
j_call: TRBJ2-3
clone_size: many

cdr3_nt: TGTGCCAGCAGCTTAATGCCCCTAGCGGGGGATTTATATATGGATACGCAGTATTTT
cdr3_aa: CASSLMPLAGDLYMDTQYF
v_call: TRBV11-2
d_call: TRBD2
j_call: TRBJ2-3
clone_size: once

cdr3_nt: TGTGCCAGCAGCGTGGCCCTGGGGATTCCCAACACCGGGGAGCTGTTTTTT
cdr3_aa: CASSVALGIPNTGELFF
v_call: TRBV12-3/TRBV12-4
d_call: NA
j_call: TRBJ2-2
clone_size: many

cdr3_nt: TGTGCCAGCAGCCCCCGGTACACCGGAACCTACGAGCAGTACTTC
cdr3_aa: CASSPRYTGTYEQYF
v_call: TRBV5-6
d_call: NA
j_call: TRBJ2-7
clone_size: many

cdr3_nt: TGTGCCAGCACCAATCCCGGAGGTTCGAGCACCTTC
cdr3_aa: CASTNPGGSSTF
v_call: TRBV12-3/TRBV12-4
d_call: NA
j_call: TRBJ1-2
clone_size: many

cdr3_nt: TGCAGTGCACACAGCGACAATGAAAAACTGTTTTTT
cdr3_aa: CSAHSDNEKLFF
v_call: TRBV20-1
d_call: NA
j_call: TRBJ1-4
clone_size: many

cdr3_nt: TGTGCCAGCAGCTTGGGTTTCGGGGGAATGCTTAACACTGAAGCTTTCTTT
cdr3_aa: CASSLGFGGMLNTEAFF
v_call: TRBV5-6
d_call: NA
j_call: TRBJ1-1
clone_size: NA

cdr3_nt: TGTGCCAGCAGTTTGGGCGGGACCAAAGAGCAGTTCTTC
cdr3_aa: CASSLGGTKEQFF
v_call: TRBV27
d_call: NA
j_call: TRBJ2-1
clone_size: many

cdr3_nt: TGTGCCAGCAGCCCCGGACGCCTCTATAATTCACCCCTCCACTTT
cdr3_aa: CASSPGRLYNSPLHF
v_call: TRBV11-2
d_call: NA
j_call: TRBJ1-6
clone_size: NA

cdr3_nt: TGCAGTGCTACCCGGAGGGATAGAAACACTGAAGCTTTCTTT
cdr3_aa: CSATRRDRNTEAFF
v_call: TRBV20-1
d_call: NA
j_call: TRBJ1-1
clone_size: many

cdr3_nt: TGCAGTGCCATAAGGCCTGAAGGAGAGACCCAGTACTTC
cdr3_aa: CSAIRPEGETQYF
v_call: TRBV20-1
d_call: NA
j_call: TRBJ2-5
clone_size: NA

cdr3_nt: TGTGCCAGCAGTTACAACGACGAGCAGTACTTC
cdr3_aa: CASSYNDEQYF
v_call: TRBV6-6
d_call: NA
j_call: TRBJ2-7
clone_size: many

cdr3_nt: TGTGCCAGCAGTTACAATTGGGAGGGCTACAATGAGCAGTTCTTC
cdr3_aa: CASSYNWEGYNEQFF
v_call: TRBV6-5
d_call: TRBD2
j_call: TRBJ2-1
clone_size: NA

cdr3_nt: TGTGCCAGCAGCGTCGCCAACCTAGCGACCGGGGAGCTGTTTTTT
cdr3_aa: CASSVANLATGELFF
v_call: TRBV7-2
d_call: NA
j_call: TRBJ2-2
clone_size: many

cdr3_nt: TGTGCCAGCAGTTCCGGGACAGGGACCTACGAGCAGTACTTC
cdr3_aa: CASSSGTGTYEQYF
v_call: TRBV5-5
d_call: TRBD1
j_call: TRBJ2-7
clone_size: many

cdr3_nt: TGCGCCAGCAGCTTGGGGGGGGACTACGAGCAGTACTTC
cdr3_aa: CASSLGGDYEQYF
v_call: TRBV5-1
d_call: NA
j_call: TRBJ2-7
clone_size: many

cdr3_nt: TGCAGTGCTAGAGAGGGGGCGTCTAATGAAAAACTGTTTTTT
cdr3_aa: CSAREGASNEKLFF
v_call: TRBV20-1
d_call: NA
j_call: TRBJ1-4
clone_size: many

cdr3_nt: TGCAGTGATAGAGATACCGGACACACTGAAGCTTTCTTT
cdr3_aa: CSDRDTGHTEAFF
v_call: TRBV20-1
d_call: NA
j_call: TRBJ1-1
clone_size: NA

cdr3_nt: TGCGCCAGCAGCTGGACAGGGGAGACTGAAGCTTTCTTT
cdr3_aa: CASSWTGETEAFF
v_call: TRBV5-1
d_call: TRBD1
j_call: TRBJ1-1
clone_size: many

cdr3_nt: TGTGCCACCAGCAGAGATCGGAGCCAGGGGTTAAATGAGCAGTTCTTC
cdr3_aa: CATSRDRSQGLNEQFF
v_call: TRBV15
d_call: NA
j_call: TRBJ2-1
clone_size: many

cdr3_nt: TGCGCCAGCAGCTTGGCCGCTAGCGGGACCACCGGGGAGCTGTTTTTT
cdr3_aa: CASSLAASGTTGELFF
v_call: TRBV5-1
d_call: TRBD2
j_call: TRBJ2-2
clone_size: many

cdr3_nt: TGTGCCATCAGTGCGGGAGCGGGGGGCCCATACAATGAGCAGTTCTTC
cdr3_aa: CAISAGAGGPYNEQFF
v_call: TRBV10-3
d_call: TRBD2
j_call: TRBJ2-1
clone_size: NA

cdr3_nt: TGCGCCAGCAGCTTGGCAGGGTCTGGAAACACCATATATTTT
cdr3_aa: CASSLAGSGNTIYF
v_call: TRBV5-1
d_call: NA
j_call: TRBJ1-3
clone_size: many

cdr3_nt: TGCGCCAGCAGCCAAGTGGCTAGCGGAGTACCAGATACGCAGTATTTT
cdr3_aa: CASSQVASGVPDTQYF
v_call: TRBV4-1
d_call: TRBD2
j_call: TRBJ2-3
clone_size: many